Listed below are T cell receptor beta chains from one sample, sequenced in a study of radiotherapy plus CTLA-4 blockade in lung cancer. Here immunoSEQ multiplex PCR was the method, and the copy in TCRdb shows in-frame clones only, minus some. The sample gives some 51,000 clones, roughly three quarters of which show up once; around 7.9% is in the top ten. Sequenced material: peripheral blood, taken from a patient treated with radiotherapy plus ipilimumab. The source is a human donor with non-small cell lung cancer who had a complete response to radiotherapy plus ipilimumab. Both conserved end residues are part of each CDR3. A D gene is named only where the DNA matches it firmly. The size of a clone is reported for some rows only, either as once, few or many, or as a class for expanded clones.

clone_size,d_call,v_call,j_call,cdr3_aa,cdr3_nt
NA,NA,TRBV28,TRBJ1-2,CASLGVVDGYTF,TGTGCCAGCCTGGGAGTAGTCGATGGCTACACCTTC
NA,TRBD2,TRBV12-5,TRBJ2-5,CASGFGGETQYF,TGTGCTAGTGGCTTCGGGGGGGAGACCCAGTACTTC
NA,TRBD1,TRBV9,TRBJ1-1,CASSVGTGTGGSGAFF,TGTGCCAGCAGCGTAGGAACCGGGACAGGGGGCTCTGGGGCTTTCTTT
NA,NA,TRBV11-3,TRBJ2-3,CASTATSTDTQYF,TGTGCCAGCACCGCGACTAGCACAGATACGCAGTATTTT
NA,TRBD1,TRBV7-2,TRBJ2-1,CASSGTGRSNEQFF,TGTGCCAGCAGCGGGACAGGGAGAAGCAATGAGCAGTTCTTC
NA,TRBD2,TRBV4-1,TRBJ2-3,CASSQGAGLAPSDTQYF,TGCGCCAGCAGCCAAGGCGCGGGACTAGCTCCCTCAGATACGCAGTATTTT
NA,NA,TRBV9,TRBJ1-1,CASSAPTAGPLEAFF,TGTGCCAGCAGCGCCCCGACCGCCGGTCCACTAGAAGCTTTCTTT
few,TRBD1,TRBV5-5,TRBJ2-6,CASSFQGASGANVLTF,TGTGCCAGCAGCTTCCAGGGGGCGAGTGGGGCCAACGTCCTGACTTTC
NA,NA,TRBV5-4,TRBJ2-5,CASSPRQGRGQETQYF,TGTGCCAGCAGCCCCCGCCAGGGGCGCGGCCAAGAGACCCAGTACTTC
NA,NA,TRBV9,TRBJ1-4,CASSPRPEANEKLFF,TGTGCCAGCAGCCCTCGGCCAGAGGCTAATGAAAAACTGTTTTTT
NA,TRBD2,TRBV7-6,TRBJ2-1,CASSLAQAGGLYNEQFF,TGTGCCAGCAGCTTAGCGCAAGCGGGAGGCCTCTACAATGAGCAGTTCTTC
NA,NA,TRBV6-5,TRBJ2-7,CASSPDYTAYEQYF,TGTGCCAGCAGTCCAGACTACACCGCCTACGAGCAGTACTTC
NA,TRBD2,TRBV19,TRBJ2-1,CASRLAGSSYNEQFF,TGTGCCAGTAGACTAGCGGGGAGCTCCTACAATGAGCAGTTCTTC
NA,NA,TRBV29-1,TRBJ2-2,CSVALLTNTGELFF,TGCAGCGTTGCTTTACTGACGAACACCGGGGAGCTGTTTTTT
NA,NA,TRBV28,TRBJ1-1,CASSFTNRAEAFF,TGTGCCAGCAGCTTTACAAACCGGGCTGAAGCTTTCTTT
NA,NA,TRBV2,TRBJ1-6,CASNRVRGNSPLHF,TGTGCCAGCAACCGAGTTAGGGGGAATTCACCCCTCCACTTT
few,NA,TRBV5-1,TRBJ2-7,CASSLGQGGEQYF,TGCGCCAGCAGCTTGGGACAGGGAGGCGAGCAGTACTTC
NA,TRBD2,TRBV10-3,TRBJ2-1,CAIRVAGDYNEQFF,TGTGCCATCAGGGTAGCGGGGGACTACAATGAGCAGTTCTTC
NA,NA,TRBV10-1,TRBJ1-5,CASSGTRDQPQHF,TGCGCCAGCAGTGGGACAAGGGATCAGCCCCAGCATTTT
NA,NA,TRBV5-4,TRBJ1-2,CASSRSTGRYGYTF,TGTGCCAGCAGCCGGAGCACAGGGCGCTATGGCTACACCTTC
NA,NA,TRBV9,TRBJ2-1,CASSAGGYSYNEQFF,TGTGCCAGCAGCGCGGGGGGCTATTCCTACAATGAGCAGTTCTTC
NA,NA,TRBV18,TRBJ1-3,CASSRSDSHSGNTIYF,TGTGCCAGCTCACGCTCCGACAGCCACTCTGGAAACACCATATATTTT
NA,TRBD2,TRBV6-5,TRBJ2-5,CASKPGTRNSETQYF,TGTGCCAGCAAACCCGGGACTAGGAATTCAGAGACCCAGTACTTC
NA,NA,TRBV7-9,TRBJ1-1,CASSLAFTALNTEAFF,TGTGCCAGCAGCTTAGCGTTCACAGCCTTGAACACTGAAGCTTTCTTT
NA,TRBD1,TRBV29-1,TRBJ1-4,CSVLRDSSEKLFF,TGCAGCGTTCTCCGGGACAGCAGTGAAAAACTGTTTTTT
NA,NA,TRBV9,TRBJ2-4,CASSQGQLTPKNIQYF,TGTGCCAGCTCCCAGGGTCAATTGACACCCAAAAACATTCAGTACTTC
once,NA,TRBV27,TRBJ1-2,CASSLRRGAGGYTF,TGTGCCAGCAGTCTAAGGCGGGGGGCGGGTGGCTACACCTTC
NA,TRBD1,TRBV10-3,TRBJ1-2,CAISEPDRGGGYTF,TGTGCCATCAGTGAGCCCGACAGGGGAGGTGGCTACACCTTC
few,TRBD2,TRBV10-3,TRBJ2-1,CAISSTSGGNNEQFF,TGTGCCATCAGTAGCACTAGCGGAGGGAACAATGAGCAGTTCTTC
NA,TRBD1,TRBV11-2,TRBJ2-1,CASSMGQAGRRGQFF,TGTGCCAGCAGCATGGGACAGGCGGGGAGGCGGGGGCAGTTCTTC
NA,NA,TRBV27,TRBJ1-5,CASSLRGIVQPQHF,TGTGCCAGCAGTTTAAGGGGGATTGTGCAGCCCCAGCATTTT
NA,NA,TRBV5-1,TRBJ1-2,CASSQEANYGYTF,TGCGCCAGCAGCCAGGAGGCTAACTATGGCTACACCTTC
NA,NA,TRBV7-2,TRBJ2-5,CASSPEWQETQYF,TGTGCCAGCAGCCCCGAGTGGCAAGAGACCCAGTACTTC
NA,NA,TRBV4-2,TRBJ1-1,CASSQVGGSGDTEAFF,TGTGCCAGCAGCCAAGTCGGAGGGTCGGGGGACACTGAAGCTTTCTTT
NA,TRBD1,TRBV6-5,TRBJ1-2,CASSPLDREGDGYTF,TGTGCCAGCAGCCCTCTCGACAGGGAAGGGGACGGCTACACCTTC
NA,NA,TRBV6-1,TRBJ1-4,CASSEGATTNEKLFF,TGTGCCAGCAGTGAAGGGGCAACAACCAATGAAAAACTGTTTTTT
NA,TRBD2,TRBV6-1,TRBJ2-2,CASSEVWAGVRGGELFF,TGTGCCAGCAGTGAAGTATGGGCGGGAGTTCGGGGAGGGGAGCTGTTTTTT
NA,TRBD2,TRBV27,TRBJ2-3,CASSPGTSPDTQYF,TGTGCCAGCAGTCCCGGGACTAGCCCCGATACGCAGTATTTT
NA,TRBD1,TRBV27,TRBJ1-5,CASSPRTGNNQPQHF,TGTGCCAGCAGTCCACGGACAGGGAACAATCAGCCCCAGCATTTT
NA,NA,TRBV5-6,TRBJ1-4,CASSSTGDGGEKLFF,TGTGCCAGCAGTTCAACGGGGGATGGGGGTGAAAAACTGTTTTTT
NA,TRBD1,TRBV27,TRBJ1-1,CASSNYRGQVRTEAFF,TGTGCCAGCAGTAACTACAGGGGGCAAGTGAGAACTGAAGCTTTCTTT
NA,TRBD1,TRBV7-8,TRBJ2-2,CASSSDRVFTGELFF,TGTGCCAGCAGCTCCGACAGGGTTTTCACCGGGGAGCTGTTTTTT
NA,TRBD1,TRBV7-9,TRBJ1-2,CASSPGGQRRYYGYTF,TGTGCCAGCAGCCCAGGGGGCCAACGGCGATACTATGGCTACACCTTC
once,NA,TRBV28,TRBJ1-2,CASSLNGAYGYTF,TGTGCCAGCAGTTTAAACGGAGCCTATGGCTACACCTTC
NA,NA,TRBV2,TRBJ2-2,CASSEGYLRELFF,TGTGCCAGCAGTGAGGGCTACCTCAGGGAGCTGTTTTTT
NA,TRBD1,TRBV30,TRBJ2-7,CAWSGGTAYEQYF,TGTGCCTGGAGTGGTGGGACAGCCTACGAGCAGTACTTC
few,NA,TRBV10-1,TRBJ2-5,CASSEGGRETQYF,TGCGCCAGCAGTGAAGGTGGGAGAGAGACCCAGTACTTC
NA,TRBD1,TRBV6-6,TRBJ1-5,CASTNLRTGGEQPQHF,TGTGCCAGCACCAATCTCCGGACAGGGGGCGAACAGCCCCAGCATTTT